This T cell receptor (beta chain) stems from a study of T-cell reconstitution after alpha-beta-depleted transplantation in children. The library targeted TCRbeta and was prepared with unique molecular identifiers. In TCRdb, the PCR reads were re-called with MiXCR into one record per CDR3 protein. The data show about 580,000 distinct CDR3 sequences, about 23% seen once. Germline V gene lookup returns CDR1 SGHTA and CDR2 FQGNSA. The V end lost 1 base, the J end lost 1 base, and 14 bases lay between the germline ends. The CDR3 totals 16 residues. This clonotype occurred a few times. The material was PBMCs, mostly from graft donor cells, obtained 360 days after TCRalphabeta/CD19-depleted stem cell transplant. The rearrangement joins TRBV7-2 to TRBJ2-7; D unclear. The origin of this receptor is a boy under two years old who had a stem cell transplant for acute myeloid leukemia, so the T cells may come from the graft donor. CDR3 nucleotide sequence: TGTGCCAGCAGCTTAGGGGCGTTTACGGTATCCTACGAGCAGTACTTC. Translation: CASSLGAFTVSYEQYF.